The present T cell receptor (beta chain) was sequenced within a study of T-cell reconstitution after alpha-beta-depleted transplantation in children. Notes on the study in general: The authors attributed T-cell counts and diversity one year after transplant mostly to newly produced T cells.

Of note for this clonotype: What it binds is unknown.

V was trimmed by 5 bases and J by 1 base, leaving 9 bases between them. The CDR3 runs to 12 residues. CDR1 and CDR2 (germline): GTSNPN, SVGIG (reference sequence). Construction of the TCRbeta library involved unique molecular identifiers. From the PCR reads, TCRdb called clonotypes with MiXCR, one entry per CDR3 protein. The table records around 440,000 distinct CDR3 sequences, 15% to 20% of them present only once. This receptor was identified in a boy in the first two years of life who had a stem cell transplant for Wiskott-Aldrich syndrome, so the T cells may come from the graft donor. The chain employs TRBV30 and TRBJ2-7; possibly TRBD1 for D (6 bases). Sample: PBMCs, mostly from graft donor cells, taken 360 days after TCRalphabeta/CD19-depleted stem cell transplant. CDR3 loop: CAWLDSSYEQYF. CDR3 nucleotides: TGTGCCTGGCTGGACAGTTCCTACGAGCAGTACTTC.